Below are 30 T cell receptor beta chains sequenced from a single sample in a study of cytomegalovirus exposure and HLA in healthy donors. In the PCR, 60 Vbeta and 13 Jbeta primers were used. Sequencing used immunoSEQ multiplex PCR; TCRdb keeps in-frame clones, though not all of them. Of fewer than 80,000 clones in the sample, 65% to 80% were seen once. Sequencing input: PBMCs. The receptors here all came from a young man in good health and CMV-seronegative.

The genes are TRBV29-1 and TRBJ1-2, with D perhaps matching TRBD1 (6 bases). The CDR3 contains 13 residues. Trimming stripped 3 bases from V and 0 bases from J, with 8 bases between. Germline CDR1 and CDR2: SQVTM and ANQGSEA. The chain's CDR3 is CSVEAGANYGYTF. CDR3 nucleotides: TGCAGCGTTGAGGCAGGGGCTAACTATGGCTACACCTTC.

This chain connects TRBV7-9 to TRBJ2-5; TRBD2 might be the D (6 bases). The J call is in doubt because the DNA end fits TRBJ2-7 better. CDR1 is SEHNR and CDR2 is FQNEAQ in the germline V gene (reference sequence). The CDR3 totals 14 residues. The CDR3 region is CASSLSSGTYEQYF. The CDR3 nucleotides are TGTGCCAGCAGCTTAAGTAGCGGAACCTACGAGCAGTACTTC.

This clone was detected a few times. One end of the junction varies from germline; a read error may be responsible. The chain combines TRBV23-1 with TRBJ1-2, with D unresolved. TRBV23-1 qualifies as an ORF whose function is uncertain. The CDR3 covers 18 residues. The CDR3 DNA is TGCGCCAGCAGTCCGGTGCGGGGAATCGACCCGGCTAACTATGGCTACCCCTTC. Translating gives CASSPVRGIDPANYGYPF.

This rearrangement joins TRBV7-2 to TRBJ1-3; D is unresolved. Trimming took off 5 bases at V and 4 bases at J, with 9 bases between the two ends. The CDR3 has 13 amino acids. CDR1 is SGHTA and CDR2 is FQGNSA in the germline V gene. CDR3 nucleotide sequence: TGTGCCAGCAGCCGAGGCGAAGGAAACACCATATATTTT. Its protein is CASSRGEGNTIYF.

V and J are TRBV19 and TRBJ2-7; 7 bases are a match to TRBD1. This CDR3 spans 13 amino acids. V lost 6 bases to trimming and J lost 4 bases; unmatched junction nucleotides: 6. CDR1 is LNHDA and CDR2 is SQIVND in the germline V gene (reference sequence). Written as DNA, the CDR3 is TGTGCCAGTAGCCCGGGACAGACTTACGAGCAGTACTTC. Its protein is CASSPGQTYEQYF. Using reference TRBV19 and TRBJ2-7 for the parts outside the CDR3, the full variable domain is DGGITQSPKYLFRKEGQNVTLSCEQNLNHDAMYWYRQDPGQGLRLIYYSQIVNDFQKGDIAEGYSVSREKKESFPLTVTSAQKNPTAFYLCASSPGQTYEQYFGPGTRLTVT.

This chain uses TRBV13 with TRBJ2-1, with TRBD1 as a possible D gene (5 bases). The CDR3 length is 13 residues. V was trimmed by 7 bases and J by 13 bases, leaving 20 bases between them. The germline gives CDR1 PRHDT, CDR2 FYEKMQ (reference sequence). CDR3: CASNPGGVREQFF. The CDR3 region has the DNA TGTGCCAGCAACCCGGGTGGGGTCAGGGAACAGTTCTTC.

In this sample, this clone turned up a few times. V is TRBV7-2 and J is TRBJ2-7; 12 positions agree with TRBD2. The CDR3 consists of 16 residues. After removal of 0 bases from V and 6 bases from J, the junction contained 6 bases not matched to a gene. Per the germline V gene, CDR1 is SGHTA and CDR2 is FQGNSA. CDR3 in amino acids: CASSLALAGGQAEQYF. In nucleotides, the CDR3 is TGTGCCAGCAGCTTAGCCCTAGCGGGAGGGCAAGCCGAGCAGTACTTC.

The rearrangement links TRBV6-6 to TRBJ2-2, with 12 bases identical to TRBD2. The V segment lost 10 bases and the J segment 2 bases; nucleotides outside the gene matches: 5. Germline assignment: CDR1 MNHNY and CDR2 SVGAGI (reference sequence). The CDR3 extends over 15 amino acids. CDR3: CATLTSGGNTGELFF. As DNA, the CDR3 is TGTGCCACCCTGACTAGCGGGGGAAACACCGGGGAGCTGTTTTTT.

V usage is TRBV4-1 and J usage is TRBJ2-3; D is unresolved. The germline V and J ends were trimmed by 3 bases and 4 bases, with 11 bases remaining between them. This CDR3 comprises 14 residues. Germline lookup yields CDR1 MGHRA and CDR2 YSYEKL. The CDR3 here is CASSQEPSSDTQYF. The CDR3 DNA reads TGCGCCAGCAGCCAGGAGCCCTCTTCAGATACGCAGTATTTT.

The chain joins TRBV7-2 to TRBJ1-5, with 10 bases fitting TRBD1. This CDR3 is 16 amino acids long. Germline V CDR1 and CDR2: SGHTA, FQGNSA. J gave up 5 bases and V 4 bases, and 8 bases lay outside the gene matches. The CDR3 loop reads CASSSSPGQGDQPQHF. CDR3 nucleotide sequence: TGTGCCAGCAGCTCGTCCCCCGGACAGGGGGATCAGCCCCAGCATTTT.

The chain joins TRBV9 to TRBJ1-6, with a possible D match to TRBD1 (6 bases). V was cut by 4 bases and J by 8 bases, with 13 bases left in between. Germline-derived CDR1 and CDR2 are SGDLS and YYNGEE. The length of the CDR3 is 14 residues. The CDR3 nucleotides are TGTGCCAGCAGCCGTCCGGGACAATATTCACCCCTCCACTTT. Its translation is CASSRPGQYSPLHF. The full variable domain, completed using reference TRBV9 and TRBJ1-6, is DSGVTQTPKHLITATGQRVTLRCSPRSGDLSVYWYQQSLDQGLQFLIQYYNGEERAKGNILERFSAQQFPDLHSELNLSSLELGDSALYFCASSRPGQYSPLHFGNGTRLTVT.

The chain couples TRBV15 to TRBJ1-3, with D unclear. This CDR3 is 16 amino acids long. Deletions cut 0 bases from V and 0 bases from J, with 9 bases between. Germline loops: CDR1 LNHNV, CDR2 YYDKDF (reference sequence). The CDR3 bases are TGTGCCACCAGCAGAGATCCCCCGGGCTCTGGAAACACCATATATTTT. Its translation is CATSRDPPGSGNTIYF.

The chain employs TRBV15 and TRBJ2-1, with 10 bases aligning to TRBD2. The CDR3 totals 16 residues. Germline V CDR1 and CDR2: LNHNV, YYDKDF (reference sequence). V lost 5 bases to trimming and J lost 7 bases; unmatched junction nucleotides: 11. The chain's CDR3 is CATSPVGLAEPNEQFF. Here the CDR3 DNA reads TGTGCCACCAGCCCAGTTGGACTAGCGGAGCCAAATGAGCAGTTCTTC.

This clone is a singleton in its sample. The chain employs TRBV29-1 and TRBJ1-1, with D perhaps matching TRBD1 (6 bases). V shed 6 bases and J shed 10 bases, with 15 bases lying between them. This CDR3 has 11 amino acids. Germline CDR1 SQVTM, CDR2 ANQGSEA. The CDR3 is CSVDPGTTAFF. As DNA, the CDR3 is TGCAGCGTGGACCCCGGGACAACAGCTTTCTTT.

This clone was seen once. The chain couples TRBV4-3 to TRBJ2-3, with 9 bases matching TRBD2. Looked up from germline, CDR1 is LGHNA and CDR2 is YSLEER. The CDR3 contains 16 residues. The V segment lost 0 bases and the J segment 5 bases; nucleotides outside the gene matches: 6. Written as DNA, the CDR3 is TGCGCCAGCAGCCAAGATCCCGGGACTAGCCTAGATACGCAGTATTTT. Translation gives CASSQDPGTSLDTQYF.

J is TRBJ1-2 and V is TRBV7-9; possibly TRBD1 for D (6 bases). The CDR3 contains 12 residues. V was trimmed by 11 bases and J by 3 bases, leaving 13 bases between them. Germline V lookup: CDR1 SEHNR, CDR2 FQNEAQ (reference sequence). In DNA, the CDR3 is TGTGCCTTCCGGGACACGGACTATGGCTACACCTTC. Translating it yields CAFRDTDYGYTF.

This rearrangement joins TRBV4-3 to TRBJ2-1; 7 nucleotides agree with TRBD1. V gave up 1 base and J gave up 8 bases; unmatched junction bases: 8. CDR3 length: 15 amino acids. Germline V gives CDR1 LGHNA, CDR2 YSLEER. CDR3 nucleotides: TGCGCCAGCAGCCAAGTAGGAACAGGGGCTTATGAGCAGTTCTTC. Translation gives CASSQVGTGAYEQFF.

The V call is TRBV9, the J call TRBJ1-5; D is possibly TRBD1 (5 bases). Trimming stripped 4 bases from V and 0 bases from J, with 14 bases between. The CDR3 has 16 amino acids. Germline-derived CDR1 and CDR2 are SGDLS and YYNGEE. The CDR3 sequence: CASSRQKLYSNQPQHF. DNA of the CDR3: TGTGCCAGCAGCCGACAGAAATTATATAGCAATCAGCCCCAGCATTTT.

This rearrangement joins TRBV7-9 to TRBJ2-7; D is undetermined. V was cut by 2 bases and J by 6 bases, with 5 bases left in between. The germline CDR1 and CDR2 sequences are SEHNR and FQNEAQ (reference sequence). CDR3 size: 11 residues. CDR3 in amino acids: CASSLSVEQYF. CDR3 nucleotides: TGTGCCAGCAGCTTATCGGTCGAGCAGTACTTC.

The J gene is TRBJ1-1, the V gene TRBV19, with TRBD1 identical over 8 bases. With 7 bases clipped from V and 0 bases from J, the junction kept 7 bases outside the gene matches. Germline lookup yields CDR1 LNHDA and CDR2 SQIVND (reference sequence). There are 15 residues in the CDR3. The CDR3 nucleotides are TGTGCCAGTAAGGAACAGGGGGGGATGAACACTGAAGCTTTCTTT. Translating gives CASKEQGGMNTEAFF.

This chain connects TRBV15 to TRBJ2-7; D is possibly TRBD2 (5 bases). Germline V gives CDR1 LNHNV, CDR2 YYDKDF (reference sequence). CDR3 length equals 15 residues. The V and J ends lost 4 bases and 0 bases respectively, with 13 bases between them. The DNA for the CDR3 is TGTGCCACCAGCATCCCTAGCATAGGCTCCTACGAGCAGTACTTC. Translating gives CATSIPSIGSYEQYF.

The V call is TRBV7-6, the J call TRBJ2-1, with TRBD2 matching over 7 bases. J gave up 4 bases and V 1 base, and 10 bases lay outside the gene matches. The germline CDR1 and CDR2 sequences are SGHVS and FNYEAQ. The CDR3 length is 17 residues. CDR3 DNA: TGTGCCAGCAGCTTAGTCCCGGTGGCTAGCGGATACAATGAGCAGTTCTTC. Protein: CASSLVPVASGYNEQFF.

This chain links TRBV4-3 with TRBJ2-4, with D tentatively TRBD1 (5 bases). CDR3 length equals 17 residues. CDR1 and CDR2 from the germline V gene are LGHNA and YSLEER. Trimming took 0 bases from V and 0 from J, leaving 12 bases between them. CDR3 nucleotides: TGCGCCAGCAGCCAAGATATCCCAGGGCTAGCCAAAAACATTCAGTACTTC. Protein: CASSQDIPGLAKNIQYF.

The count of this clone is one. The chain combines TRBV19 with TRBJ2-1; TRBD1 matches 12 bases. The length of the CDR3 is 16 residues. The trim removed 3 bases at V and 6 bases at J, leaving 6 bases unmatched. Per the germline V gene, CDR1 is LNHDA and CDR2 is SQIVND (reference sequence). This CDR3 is CASSILRGQGANEQFF. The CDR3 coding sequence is TGTGCCAGTAGTATCCTCCGGGGACAGGGGGCCAATGAGCAGTTCTTC.

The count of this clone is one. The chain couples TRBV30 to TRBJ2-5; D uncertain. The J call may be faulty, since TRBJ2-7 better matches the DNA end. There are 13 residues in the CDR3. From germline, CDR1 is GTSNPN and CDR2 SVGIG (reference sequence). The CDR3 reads CAWRSPGFYEQYF. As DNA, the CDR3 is TGTGCCTGGAGGAGCCCCGGGTTCTACGAGCAGTACTTC.

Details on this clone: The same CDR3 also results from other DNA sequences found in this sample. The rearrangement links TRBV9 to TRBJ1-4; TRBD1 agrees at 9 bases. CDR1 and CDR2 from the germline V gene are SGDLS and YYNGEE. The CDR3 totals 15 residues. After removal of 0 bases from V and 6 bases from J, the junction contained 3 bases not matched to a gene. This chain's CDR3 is CASSVAGDRDEKLFF. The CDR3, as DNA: TGTGCCAGCAGCGTAGCCGGGGACAGGGATGAAAAACTGTTTTTT.

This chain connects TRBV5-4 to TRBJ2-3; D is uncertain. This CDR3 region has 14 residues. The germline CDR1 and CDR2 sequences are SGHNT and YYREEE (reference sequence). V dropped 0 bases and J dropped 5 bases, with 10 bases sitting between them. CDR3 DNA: TGTGCCAGCAGCTTGGGAGAGCCAGGAGATACGCAGTATTTT. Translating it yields CASSLGEPGDTQYF.

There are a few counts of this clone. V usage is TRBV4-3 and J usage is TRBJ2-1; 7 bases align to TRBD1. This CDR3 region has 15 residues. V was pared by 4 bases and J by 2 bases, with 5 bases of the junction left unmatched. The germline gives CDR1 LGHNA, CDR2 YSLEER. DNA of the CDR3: TGCGCCAGCAGCCGAACCGGGACAGCCTACAATGAGCAGTTCTTC. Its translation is CASSRTGTAYNEQFF.

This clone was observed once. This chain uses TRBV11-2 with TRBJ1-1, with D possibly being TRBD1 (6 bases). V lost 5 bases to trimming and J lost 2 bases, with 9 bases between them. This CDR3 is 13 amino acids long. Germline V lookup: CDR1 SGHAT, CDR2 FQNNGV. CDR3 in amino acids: CASSLQGNTEAFF. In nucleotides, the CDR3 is TGTGCCAGCAGCCTACAGGGAAACACTGAAGCTTTCTTT.

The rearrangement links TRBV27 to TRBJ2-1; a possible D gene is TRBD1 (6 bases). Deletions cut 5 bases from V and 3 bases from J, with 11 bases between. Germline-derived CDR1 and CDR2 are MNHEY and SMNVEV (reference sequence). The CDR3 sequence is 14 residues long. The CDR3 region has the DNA TGTGCCAGCAGTACAGGACAGTACTACAATGAGCAGTTCTTC. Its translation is CASSTGQYYNEQFF.